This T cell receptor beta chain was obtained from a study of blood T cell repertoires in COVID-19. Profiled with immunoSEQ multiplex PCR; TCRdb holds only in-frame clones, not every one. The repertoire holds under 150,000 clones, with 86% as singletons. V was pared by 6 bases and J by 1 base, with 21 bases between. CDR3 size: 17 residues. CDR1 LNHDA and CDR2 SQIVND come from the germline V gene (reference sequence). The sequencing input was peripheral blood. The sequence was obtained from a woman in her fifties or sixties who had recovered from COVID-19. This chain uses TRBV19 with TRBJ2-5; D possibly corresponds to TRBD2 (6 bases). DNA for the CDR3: TGTGCCAGTAGAAGGACTATGGGCGGGGCGATCCAAGAGACCCAGTACTTC. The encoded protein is CASRRTMGGAIQETQYF. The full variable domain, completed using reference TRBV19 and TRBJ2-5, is DGGITQSPKYLFRKEGQNVTLSCEQNLNHDAMYWYRQDPGQGLRLIYYSQIVNDFQKGDIAEGYSVSREKKESFPLTVTSAQKNPTAFYLCASRRTMGGAIQETQYFGPGTRLLVL.